The 19 T cell receptor beta chains in this list originate from one sample, sequenced in a study of blood T cells in healthy people across ages. A sample-barcoded 5' primer and a J-beta primer mix were used in a second PCR of about 7 to 12 cycles. TCRdb used MiXCR to reprocess the 5' RACE reads, holding one entry per CDR3 protein. The sample shows approximately 360,000 distinct CDR3 sequences, approximately 51% of them seen only once. Sequenced: blood. The receptors shown here come from a man aged 55 to 70 in good health.

The chain couples TRBV5-6 to TRBJ2-1; 9 nucleotides align to TRBD2. V shed 0 bases and J 9 bases; nucleotides not matched to a gene: 10. The CDR3 runs 16 residues. CDR1 is SGHDT and CDR2 is YYEEEE in the germline V gene. The CDR3, as DNA: TGTGCCAGCAGCTTGGTAGGTAGCGGGAGTTATAGTGAGCAGTTCTTC. This translates into CASSLVGSGSYSEQFF.

The genes are TRBV12-3 or TRBV12-4 and TRBJ1-2; D is perhaps TRBD1 (5 bases). This CDR3 has 14 residues. Trimming stripped 2 bases from V and 2 bases from J, with 9 bases between. DNA of the CDR3: TGTGCCAGCAGTTTAACGGGACGGAACTATGGCTACACCTTC. Its protein is CASSLTGRNYGYTF.

At least ten counts were recorded for this clonotype. The genes are TRBV2 and TRBJ2-7; possible D gene TRBD1, 6 bases. This CDR3 has 14 residues. V was pared by 4 bases and J by 6 bases, with 16 bases between. The germline V gene encodes CDR1 SNHLY and CDR2 FYNNEI. The DNA of the CDR3 is TGTGCCAGCAGTGTAACGACAAGGGGGTTCGAGCAGTACTTC. This sequence encodes CASSVTTRGFEQYF. The variable domain in full, completed from reference TRBV2 and TRBJ2-7, reads EPEVTQTPSHQVTQMGQEVILRCVPISNHLYFYWYRQILGQKVEFLVSFYNNEISEKSEIFDDQFSVERPDGSNFTLKIRSTKLEDSAMYFCASSVTTRGFEQYFGPGTRLTVT.

This clonotype occurred a few times. The chain has TRBV11-3 and TRBJ2-1; 9 bases are a match to TRBD1. This CDR3 region has 14 residues. Germline V gene data show CDR1 as SGHNT and CDR2 as YENEEA. The V and J ends lost 5 bases and 9 bases, in that order; junction bases with no gene match: 8. The CDR3 protein is CASSARDRVSEQFF. CDR3 DNA sequence: TGTGCCAGCAGCGCCCGGGACAGGGTTTCTGAGCAGTTCTTC.

This clonotype was seen more than once but under ten times. CDR3 in amino acids: CASSWVDQETQYF. CDR3 in DNA: TGTGCCAGCAGCTGGGTCGACCAAGAGACCCAGTACTTC. This rearrangement joins TRBV7-9 to TRBJ2-5, with D hard to call. The CDR3 is 13 amino acids. Germline V lookup: CDR1 SEHNR, CDR2 FQNEAQ (reference sequence). Trimming removed 4 bases from V and 0 bases from J, with 6 bases in between.

This clonotype came up once. The chain has TRBV15 and TRBJ2-3, with TRBD2 identical over 8 bases. With 2 bases clipped from V and 5 bases from J, the junction kept 9 bases outside the gene matches. Germline V lookup: CDR1 LNHNV, CDR2 YYDKDF (reference sequence). This CDR3 contains 16 residues. CDR3 bases: TGTGCCACCAGCAGACCCCCGCGGGGGGCGAGAGATACGCAGTATTTT. Amino acid sequence: CATSRPPRGARDTQYF.

The V gene is TRBV3-1, the J gene TRBJ2-7; unclear D gene. The CDR3 has 13 amino acids. CDR1 is LGHDT and CDR2 is YNNKEL in the germline V gene (reference sequence). V was shortened by 1 base and J by 7 bases, with 11 bases between the two germline ends. The CDR3 DNA follows: TGTGCCAGCAGCCAAGGGTACCGGGCGGAGCAGTACTTC. Translated, it gives CASSQGYRAEQYF.

The chain recombines TRBV7-2 with TRBJ2-1, with D possibly called TRBD1 or TRBD2 (5 bases each). The CDR3 is 12 residues long. Trimming took off 5 bases at V and 6 bases at J, with 8 bases between the two ends. Looked up from germline, CDR1 is SGHTA and CDR2 is FQGNSA. In DNA form, the CDR3 reads TGTGCCAGCAGCAGGGACGCCAATGAGCAGTTCTTC. This translates into CASSRDANEQFF.

This clonotype was found many times. The gene calls are TRBV7-8 and TRBJ2-7, with 8 positions matching TRBD1. With the DNA end fitting TRBJ2-5 better, the J assignment may be wrong. CDR3 length: 15 amino acids. Germline CDR1 is SGHVS and CDR2 is FQNEAQ. The DNA for the CDR3 is TGTGCCAGCAGCTTATCGTCTACAGGGGGGAGGACCCAGTACTTC. Translating it yields CASSLSSTGGRTQYF.

The V gene is TRBV7-8, the J gene TRBJ1-5; no definite D call. Trimming left V 2 bases short and J 5 bases short, with 7 bases between. The germline CDR1 and CDR2 sequences are SGHVS and FQNEAQ. The CDR3 sequence is 13 residues long. CDR3: CASSLFRDQPQHF. CDR3 nucleotide sequence: TGTGCCAGCAGCTTATTTCGGGATCAGCCCCAGCATTTT.

The chain couples TRBV9 to TRBJ2-7, with D possibly being TRBD2 (6 bases). V gave up 0 bases and J gave up 6 bases, with 16 bases separating them. The germline gives CDR1 SGDLS, CDR2 YYNGEE. CDR3 length: 15 amino acids. The CDR3 spells CASSVVEGPKGEQYF. DNA of the CDR3: TGTGCCAGCAGCGTAGTGGAGGGTCCGAAAGGCGAGCAGTACTTC.

This clonotype was seen a few times. The CDR3 nucleotides are TGTGCCAGCAGGAGACTAGCGGGAGACACGAATGAGCAGTTCTTC. Encoded protein: CASRRLAGDTNEQFF. The V gene is TRBV6-2 or TRBV6-3, the J gene TRBJ2-1; 12 bases line up with TRBD2. This CDR3 has 15 amino acids. After removal of 6 bases from V and 7 bases from J, the junction contained 7 bases not matched to a gene. Germline-derived CDR1 and CDR2 are MNHEY and SVGEGT.

The V and J genes are TRBV4-3 and TRBJ2-6; D remains ambiguous. The CDR3 extends over 18 amino acids. Trimming stripped 1 base from V and 0 bases from J, with 13 bases between. Looked up from germline, CDR1 is LGHNA and CDR2 is YSLEER. CDR3 loop: CASSQVLAGYSGANVLTF. The CDR3 coding sequence is TGCGCCAGCAGCCAAGTCTTGGCCGGGTACTCTGGGGCCAACGTCCTGACTTTC.

The chain joins TRBV10-3 to TRBJ1-2, with D hard to call. The CDR3 loop spans 11 amino acids. Trimming cost V 6 bases and J 6 bases, with 8 bases left between them. Per the germline V gene, CDR1 is ENHRY and CDR2 is SYGVKD. The CDR3 DNA reads as TGTGCCATCAGCCTAGGACATGGCTACACCTTC. Residues: CAISLGHGYTF.

This rearrangement joins TRBV7-2 to TRBJ2-7; D gene uncertain. The V and J ends lost 2 bases and 7 bases respectively, with 12 bases between them. Germline V gene sequence: CDR1 SGHTA, CDR2 FQGNSA. This CDR3 spans 13 amino acids. The CDR3 DNA is TGTGCCAGCAGCTTACAGCGCCTGGATGAGCAGTACTTC. Translating gives CASSLQRLDEQYF.

There are many counts of this clonotype. The CDR3, as DNA: TGTGCCAGCAGTGCGGGAGGGGCCAACGTCCTGACTTTC. Amino acids: CASSAGGANVLTF. The chain is built from TRBV27 and TRBJ2-6; TRBD2 is a possible D gene (6 bases). V lost 5 bases to trimming and J lost 4 bases, with 6 bases between them. This CDR3 spans 13 amino acids. Per the germline V gene, CDR1 is MNHEY and CDR2 is SMNVEV (reference sequence).

At least ten counts were recorded for this clonotype. J is TRBJ2-7 and V is TRBV7-3, with TRBD2 matching over 10 bases. Germline assignment: CDR1 SGHTA and CDR2 FQGTGA. V trimming: 5 bases; J trimming: 5 bases; junction bases outside the gene matches: 3. The CDR3 has 13 amino acids. The DNA of the CDR3 is TGTGCCAGCAGCCCGGGACTAGCGAACGAGCAGTACTTC. Residues: CASSPGLANEQYF.

The J gene is TRBJ2-6, the V gene TRBV6-1; the D gene is possibly TRBD1 (5 bases). This CDR3 contains 16 residues. The V and J ends lost 5 bases and 0 bases respectively, with 11 bases between them. From germline, CDR1 is MNHNS and CDR2 SASEGT. The DNA of the CDR3 is TGTGCCAGCAGTCTAGGGGTCTACTCTGGGGCCAACGTCCTGACTTTC. Translated: CASSLGVYSGANVLTF.

This clonotype occurred many times. This sequence joins TRBV11-3 and TRBJ2-1; D unresolved. The CDR3 is 15 residues long. CDR1 SGHNT and CDR2 YENEEA come from the germline V gene. The germline V and J ends were trimmed by 3 bases and 0 bases, with 9 bases remaining between them. CDR3 DNA: TGTGCCAGCAGCTTTACCTTTAGCTCCTACAATGAGCAGTTCTTC. Protein product: CASSFTFSSYNEQFF.